A single T cell receptor beta chain is shown here with its context. What it binds is not known. The entry originates in a study of OX40 agonist ivuxolimab in advanced cancers. The wider study: Participants, roughly 80% male, averaged about 56 years of age, ranging from about 23 to 80. Participants could have had prior anti-PD-1, anti-PD-L1 or anti-CTLA-4 therapy, and less than 45% had some.

Generated by immunoSEQ multiplex PCR, the TCRdb table keeps only in-frame clones and is missing some. The data hold under 50,000 clones, with roughly 91% observed a single time. Findings and limits, study-wide: Expanded clones tended on average to be more numerous among CD8+ T cells than CD4+. Also present in some nonresponders was a low level of normalized T-cell clonal expansion.

Trimming at V came to 4 bases and at J to 1 base, leaving 5 bases not matched to a gene. Germline V lookup: CDR1 SEHNR, CDR2 FQNEAQ (reference sequence). The CDR3 contains 15 residues. The sequenced sample was CD4+ or CD8+ T cells sorted from blood, obtained in a trial of the OX40 agonist ivuxolimab. The chain carries TRBV7-9 and TRBJ2-7, with TRBD1 matching over 9 bases. The sequence was obtained from an adult with an advanced solid tumor such as melanoma, head and neck, liver or kidney cancer. As DNA, the CDR3 is TGTGCCAGCAGCTCGGCGGGACAGGGTTCCTACGAGCAGTACTTC. Its translation is CASSSAGQGSYEQYF.